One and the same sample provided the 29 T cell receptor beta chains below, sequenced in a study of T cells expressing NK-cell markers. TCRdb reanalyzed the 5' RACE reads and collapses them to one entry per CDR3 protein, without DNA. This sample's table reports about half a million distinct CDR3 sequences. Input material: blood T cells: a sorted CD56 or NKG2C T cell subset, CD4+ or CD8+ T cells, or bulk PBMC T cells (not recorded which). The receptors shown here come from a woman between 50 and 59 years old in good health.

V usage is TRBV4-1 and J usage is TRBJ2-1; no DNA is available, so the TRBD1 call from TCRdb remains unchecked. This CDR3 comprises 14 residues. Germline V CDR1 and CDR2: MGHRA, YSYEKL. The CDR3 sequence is CASRGPVNHNEQFF.

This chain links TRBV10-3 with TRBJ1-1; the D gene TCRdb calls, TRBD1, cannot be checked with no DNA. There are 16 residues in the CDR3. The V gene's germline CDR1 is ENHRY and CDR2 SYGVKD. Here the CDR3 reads CAIRVTGRTSSTEAFF.

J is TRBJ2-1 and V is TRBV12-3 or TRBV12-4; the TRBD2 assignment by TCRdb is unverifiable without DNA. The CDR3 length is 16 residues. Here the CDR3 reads CASSSALAVLGNEQFF.

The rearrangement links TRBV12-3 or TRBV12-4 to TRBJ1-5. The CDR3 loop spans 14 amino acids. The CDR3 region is CASSTGGLNQPQHF.

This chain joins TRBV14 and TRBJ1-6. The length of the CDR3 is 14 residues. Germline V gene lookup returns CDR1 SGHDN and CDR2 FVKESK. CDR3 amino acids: CASSRRAQNSPLHF.

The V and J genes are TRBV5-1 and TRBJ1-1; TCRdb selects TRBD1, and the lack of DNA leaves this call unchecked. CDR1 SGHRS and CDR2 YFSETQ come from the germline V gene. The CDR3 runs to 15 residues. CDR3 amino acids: CASSFWTGSDTEAFF.

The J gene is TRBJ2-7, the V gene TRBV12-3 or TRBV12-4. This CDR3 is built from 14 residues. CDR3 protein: CASSWWTSSYEQYF.

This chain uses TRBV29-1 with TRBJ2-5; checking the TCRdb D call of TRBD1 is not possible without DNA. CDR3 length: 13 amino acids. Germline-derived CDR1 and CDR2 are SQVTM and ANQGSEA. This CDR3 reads CSAPLGGLETQYF.

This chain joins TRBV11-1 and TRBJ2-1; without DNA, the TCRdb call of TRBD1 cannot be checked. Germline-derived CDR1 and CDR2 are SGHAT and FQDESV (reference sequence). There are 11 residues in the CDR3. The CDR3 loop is CASSQGSEQFF.

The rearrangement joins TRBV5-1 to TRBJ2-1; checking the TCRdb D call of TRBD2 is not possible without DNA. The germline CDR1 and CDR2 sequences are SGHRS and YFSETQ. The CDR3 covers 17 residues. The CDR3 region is CASSRTGGLAPNNEQFF.

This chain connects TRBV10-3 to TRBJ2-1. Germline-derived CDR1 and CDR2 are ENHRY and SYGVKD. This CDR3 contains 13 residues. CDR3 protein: CAAQAGGLNEQFF.

CDR3 protein: CAWRRESTEAFF. V gene TRBV30 combines with J gene TRBJ1-1; the D call of TRBD1 rests on TCRdb alone, since no DNA is present to check it. CDR3 length equals 12 residues. Germline lookup yields CDR1 GTSNPN and CDR2 SVGIG (reference sequence).

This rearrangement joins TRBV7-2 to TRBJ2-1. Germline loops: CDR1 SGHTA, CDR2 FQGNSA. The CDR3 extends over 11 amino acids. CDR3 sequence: CASSPSGSLFF. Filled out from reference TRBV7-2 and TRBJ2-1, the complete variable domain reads GAGVSQSPSNKVTEKGKDVELRCDPISGHTALYWYRQSLGQGLEFLIYFQGNSAPDKSGLPSDRFSAERTGGSVSTLTIQRTQQEDSAVYLCASSPSGSLFFGPGTRLTVL.

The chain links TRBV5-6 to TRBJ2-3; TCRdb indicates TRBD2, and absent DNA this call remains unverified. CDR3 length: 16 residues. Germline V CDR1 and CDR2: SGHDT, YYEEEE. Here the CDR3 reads CASSPIRLAITDTQYF.

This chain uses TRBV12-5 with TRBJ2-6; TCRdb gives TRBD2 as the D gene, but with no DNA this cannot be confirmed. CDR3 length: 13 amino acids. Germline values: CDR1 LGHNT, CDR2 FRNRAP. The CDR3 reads CATGLSGANVLTF.

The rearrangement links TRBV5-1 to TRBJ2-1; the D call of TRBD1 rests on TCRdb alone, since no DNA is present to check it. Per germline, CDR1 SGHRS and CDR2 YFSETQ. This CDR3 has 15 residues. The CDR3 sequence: CASSSGVGFYNEQFF.

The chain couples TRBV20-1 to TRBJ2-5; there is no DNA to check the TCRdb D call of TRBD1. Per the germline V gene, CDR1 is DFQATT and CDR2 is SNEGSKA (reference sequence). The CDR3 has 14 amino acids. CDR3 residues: CSAQGTVRRETQYF.

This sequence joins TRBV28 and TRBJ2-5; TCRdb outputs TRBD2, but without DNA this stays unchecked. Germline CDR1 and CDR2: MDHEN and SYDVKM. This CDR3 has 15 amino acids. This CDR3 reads CASSFVGSGGETQYF.

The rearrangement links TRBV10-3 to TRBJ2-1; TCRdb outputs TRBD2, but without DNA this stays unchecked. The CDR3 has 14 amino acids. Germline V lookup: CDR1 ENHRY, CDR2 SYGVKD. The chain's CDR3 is CATGLAGNGNEQFF.

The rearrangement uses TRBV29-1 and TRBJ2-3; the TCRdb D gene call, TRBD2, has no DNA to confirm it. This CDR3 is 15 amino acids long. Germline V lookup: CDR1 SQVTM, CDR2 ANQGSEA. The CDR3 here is CSLTVGGSSTDTQYF.

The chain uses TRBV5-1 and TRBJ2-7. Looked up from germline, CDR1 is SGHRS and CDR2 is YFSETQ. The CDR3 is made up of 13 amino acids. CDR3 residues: CASSWAFEYEQYF.

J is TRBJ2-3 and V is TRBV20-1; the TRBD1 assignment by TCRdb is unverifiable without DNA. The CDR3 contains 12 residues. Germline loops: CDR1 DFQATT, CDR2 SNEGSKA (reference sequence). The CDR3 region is CSAHRQDDTQYF.

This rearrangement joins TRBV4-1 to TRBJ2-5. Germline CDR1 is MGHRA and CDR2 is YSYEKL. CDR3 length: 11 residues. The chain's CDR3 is CASSQDGTQYF.

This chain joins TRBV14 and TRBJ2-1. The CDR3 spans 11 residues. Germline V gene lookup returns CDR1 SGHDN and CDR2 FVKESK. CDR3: CVSQVVDEQFF.

The CDR3 sequence is CASSQFGTQVYNEQFF. The chain joins TRBV3-1 to TRBJ2-1; TCRdb proposes TRBD2, but this gene call is untestable without DNA. The germline gives CDR1 LGHDT, CDR2 YNNKEL (reference sequence). This CDR3 has 16 amino acids.

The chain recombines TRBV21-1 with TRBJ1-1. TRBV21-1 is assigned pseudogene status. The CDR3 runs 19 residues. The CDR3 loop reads CASSKLVSGTGYMNTEAFF.

The CDR3 here is CASSVGDSHEQFF. The gene calls are TRBV9 and TRBJ2-1; TCRdb gives TRBD2 as the D gene, but with no DNA this cannot be confirmed. CDR1 and CDR2 (germline): SGDLS, YYNGEE. The CDR3 extends over 13 amino acids.

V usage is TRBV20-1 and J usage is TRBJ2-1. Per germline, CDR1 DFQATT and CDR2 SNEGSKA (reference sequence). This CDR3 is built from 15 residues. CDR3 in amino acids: CSAGSSSSSYNEQFF.

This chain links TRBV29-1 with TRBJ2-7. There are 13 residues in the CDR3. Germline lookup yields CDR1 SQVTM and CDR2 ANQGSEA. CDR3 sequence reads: CSVLSGSVNEQYF.